These T cell receptor beta chains were read from a single sample in a study of neoadjuvant nivolumab and ipilimumab in lung cancer. TCRdb keeps only in-frame clones here, not all; method: immunoSEQ multiplex PCR. Of approximately 29,000 clones in the sample, 65% to 85% are singletons; the top ten hold about 5%. Sequencing used tumor tissue, obtained after neoadjuvant nivolumab, alone or with ipilimumab, at or shortly before surgery. The receptors were sampled from an adult with non-small cell lung cancer. Each CDR3 is given with its conserved first and last residue.

CDR3: CASNPWGLAGNNEQFF
length: 16
V: TRBV5-1

CDR3: CASSQVPGGDYGYTF
length: 15
V: TRBV4-1

CDR3: CASSTYRGGNQPQHF
length: 15
V: TRBV6-5

CDR3: CASSPSGQSNQPQHF
length: 15
V: TRBV18

CDR3: CASSLLTYEQYF
length: 12
V: TRBV11-2

CDR3: CASSLVSVAGGDNEQFF
length: 17
V: TRBV7-9

CDR3: CASRGGAGELFF
length: 12
V: TRBV5-1

CDR3: CASSPGGRFEAFF
length: 13
V: TRBV18

CDR3: CASSFGDRGVFETQYF
length: 16
V: TRBV11-2

CDR3: CASGEGSNEKLFF
length: 13
V: TRBV7-9

CDR3: CASSPSTGANYGYTF
length: 15
V: TRBV18

CDR3: CASSQDSGGGDYGYTF
length: 16
V: TRBV4-1

CDR3: CASSYLAGSYEQYF
length: 14
V: TRBV6-5

CDR3: CASSSRDRNEQFF
length: 13
V: TRBV7-7

CDR3: CASSLEGNTIYF
length: 12
V: TRBV5-5

CDR3: CSASHNQPQHF
length: 11
V: TRBV20-1

CDR3: CASSSGNTEAFF
length: 12
V: TRBV28

CDR3: CSAASTDSYEQYF
length: 13
V: TRBV29-1

CDR3: CASSSLRGSWNEQYF
length: 15
V: TRBV27

CDR3: CASSQSGTDSNTEAFF
length: 16
V: TRBV18

CDR3: CASRPSGRYEQFF
length: 13
V: TRBV2

CDR3: CASSTGNTEAFF
length: 12
V: TRBV25-1

CDR3: CATLVRSGDLFF
length: 12
V: TRBV6-1

CDR3: CASSLGASAYEQYF
length: 14
V: TRBV7-9

CDR3: CASSEGQQAFF
length: 11
V: TRBV5-1

CDR3: CASRFDPTLNTEAFF
length: 15
V: TRBV6-6

CDR3: CASSLLYNEQFF
length: 12
V: TRBV6-6

CDR3: CATLNTARGYTF
length: 12
V: TRBV7-8

CDR3: CASSPDRAGNQPQHF
length: 15
V: TRBV27